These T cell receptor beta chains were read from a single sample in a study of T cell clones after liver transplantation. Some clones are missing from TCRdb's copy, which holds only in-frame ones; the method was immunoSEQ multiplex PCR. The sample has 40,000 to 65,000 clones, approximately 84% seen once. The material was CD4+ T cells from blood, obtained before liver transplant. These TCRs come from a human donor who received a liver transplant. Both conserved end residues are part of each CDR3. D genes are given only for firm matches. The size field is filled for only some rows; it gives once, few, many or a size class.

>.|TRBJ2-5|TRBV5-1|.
TGCGCCAGCAGCTTGGGGGTCGGAGAGACCCAGTACTTC
CASSLGVGETQYF
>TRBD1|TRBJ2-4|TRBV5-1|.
TGCGCCAGCAGATCCGGGACAGCCTTACAATCCGGTACCAAAAACATTCAGTACTTC
CASRSGTALQSGTKNIQYF
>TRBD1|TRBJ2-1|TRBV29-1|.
TGCAGCGTGCACCCCGGGACAGGGGGTGATGAGCAGTTCTTC
CSVHPGTGGDEQFF
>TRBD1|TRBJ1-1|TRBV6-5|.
TGTGCCAGCAGATCAGGGGGCTTCACTGAAGCTTTCTTT
CASRSGGFTEAFF
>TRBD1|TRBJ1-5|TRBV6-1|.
TGTGCCAGCAGGATAGGGACAGGCAATCAGCCCCAGCATTTT
CASRIGTGNQPQHF
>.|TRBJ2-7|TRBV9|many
TGTGCCAGCAGCGTCGGTGAACGCTACGAGCAGTACTTC
CASSVGERYEQYF
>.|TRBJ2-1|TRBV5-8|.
TGTGCCAGCATCGTGGGAGGTTCCTACAATGAGCAGTTCTTC
CASIVGGSYNEQFF
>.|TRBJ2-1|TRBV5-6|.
TGTGCCAGCAGCTTTACCTGGGAGCAGTTCTTC
CASSFTWEQFF
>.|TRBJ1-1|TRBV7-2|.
TGTGCCAGCACCGAGGAGGTGAACACTGAAGCTTTCTTT
CASTEEVNTEAFF
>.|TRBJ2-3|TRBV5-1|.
TGCGCCAGCACTGCTCAGGGTGGCACAGATACGCAGTATTTT
CASTAQGGTDTQYF
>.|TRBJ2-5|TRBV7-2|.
TGTGCCAGCAGTTACGCGGTCGCCTCGGGAGAGACCCAGTACTTC
CASSYAVASGETQYF
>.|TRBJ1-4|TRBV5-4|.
TGTGCCAGCAGCCGAGGGGTGCGGGCCGCTAATGAAAAACTGTTTTTT
CASSRGVRAANEKLFF
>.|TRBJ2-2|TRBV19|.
TGTGCCAGTAGTATGAGAAAGGGAAGTGGCACCGGGGAGCTGTTTTTT
CASSMRKGSGTGELFF
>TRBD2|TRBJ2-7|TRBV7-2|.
TGTGCCAGCAGATCCGGGACTAGCGACTCCTACGAGCAGTACTTC
CASRSGTSDSYEQYF
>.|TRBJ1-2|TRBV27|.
TGTGCCAGCACGGGCAGCATAACAACTAACTATGGCTACACCTTC
CASTGSITTNYGYTF
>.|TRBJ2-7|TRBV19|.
TGTGCCAGTTCCCCCGGACGCGCGACTCCTTACGAGCAGTACTTC
CASSPGRATPYEQYF
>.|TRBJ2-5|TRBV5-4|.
TGTGCCAGCAGCCTCGTCCCTGACCAAGAGACCCAGTACTTC
CASSLVPDQETQYF
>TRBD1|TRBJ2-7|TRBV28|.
TGTGCCAGCAGTTTAGGTGGGGGACAGGGCAACGAGCAGTACTTC
CASSLGGGQGNEQYF
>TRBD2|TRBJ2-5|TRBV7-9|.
TGTGCCAGCAGCGGGCGGGGGGCCATCAAAGAGACCCAGTACTTC
CASSGRGAIKETQYF
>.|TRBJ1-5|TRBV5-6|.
TGTGCCAGCAGCTTGCGAGGGAGCGGCAATCAGCCCCAGCATTTT
CASSLRGSGNQPQHF
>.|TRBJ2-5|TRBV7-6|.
TGTGCCAGCAGCTTACGTCAGGGGCTGCAGACCCAGTACTTC
CASSLRQGLQTQYF
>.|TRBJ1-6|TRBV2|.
TGTGCCAGCAGTGATACAGGCGGCTCACCCCTCCACTTT
CASSDTGGSPLHF
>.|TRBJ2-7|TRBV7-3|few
TGTGCCAGCAGCTTACATCAGGGGCCCTACGAGCAGTACTTC
CASSLHQGPYEQYF
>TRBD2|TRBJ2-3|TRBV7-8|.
TGTGCCAGCAGCTTAAATAGCGGGAGGGCGACAGATACGCAGTATTTT
CASSLNSGRATDTQYF
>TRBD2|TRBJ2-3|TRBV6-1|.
TGTGCCAGCAGTGAAGCGCTTTTAGCGGGAGGGATCACAGATACGCAGTATTTT
CASSEALLAGGITDTQYF
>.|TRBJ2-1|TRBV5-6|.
TGTGCCAGCAGCCCCGTGGGGGACAATGAGCAGTTCTTC
CASSPVGDNEQFF
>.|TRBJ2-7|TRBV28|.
TGTGCCAGCTGCAAAATAGGAGGAGCGTACGAGCAGTACTTC
CASCKIGGAYEQYF
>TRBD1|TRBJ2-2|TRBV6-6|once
TGTGCCAGCAGTTCCCCGACAGGGCCCGGGGAGCTGTTTTTT
CASSSPTGPGELFF
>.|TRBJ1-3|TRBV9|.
TGTGCCAGCAGCGAGGAGGACACGGGCTCTGGAAACACCATATATTTT
CASSEEDTGSGNTIYF
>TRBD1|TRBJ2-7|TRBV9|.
TGTGCCAGCAGCGTAGGGGACAGCTTAAGGTACGAGCAGTACTTC
CASSVGDSLRYEQYF
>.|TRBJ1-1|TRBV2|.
TGTGCCAGCCTGCTGGAGGGAGTGAACACTGAAGCTTTCTTT
CASLLEGVNTEAFF
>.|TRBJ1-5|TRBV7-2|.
TGTGCCAGCAGCTTAGTCGGGGGACAGCCCCAGCATTTT
CASSLVGGQPQHF
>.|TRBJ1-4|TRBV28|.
TGTGCCAGCAGTTCTCCTCCAGGCAGCTTTAATGAAAAACTGTTTTTT
CASSSPPGSFNEKLFF
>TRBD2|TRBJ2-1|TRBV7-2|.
TGTGCCAGCAGCTTAGCGGTGGTTAGCGGGGGGGATGAGCAGTTCTTC
CASSLAVVSGGDEQFF
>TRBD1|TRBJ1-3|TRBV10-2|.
TGCGCCAGCAGCCGGGACAGGGGTGGAAACACCATATATTTT
CASSRDRGGNTIYF
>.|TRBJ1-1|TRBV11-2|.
TGTGCCAGCAGCCGGGCTACTGGGAACACTGAAGCTTTCTTT
CASSRATGNTEAFF
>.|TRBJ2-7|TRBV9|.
TGTGCCAGCAGCGGAGGGCGGGACATATCGACCTACGAGCAGTACTTC
CASSGGRDISTYEQYF
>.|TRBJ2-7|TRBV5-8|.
TGTGCCAGCAGCTTGGGGGCGTTGGGGCAGGGAGGCGAGCAGTACTTC
CASSLGALGQGGEQYF
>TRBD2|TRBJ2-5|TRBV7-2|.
TGTGCCAGCAGCAGACTAGCGGGGGCGCCCCAAGAGACCCAGTACTTC
CASSRLAGAPQETQYF
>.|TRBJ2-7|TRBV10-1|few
TGCGCCAGCCCTGAGGGAGAGTACTACGAGCAGTACTTC
CASPEGEYYEQYF
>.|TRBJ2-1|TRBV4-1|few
TGCGCCAGCAGCCAAGAAATTAAACACAATGAGCAGTTCTTC
CASSQEIKHNEQFF
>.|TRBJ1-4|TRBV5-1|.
TGCGCCAGCAGCTTCGGAGCGAGGGTGTCTAATGAAAAACTGTTTTTT
CASSFGARVSNEKLFF
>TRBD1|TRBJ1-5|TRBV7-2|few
TGTGCCAGCAGCTTTCTAGGGGGCCATCAGCCCCAGCATTTT
CASSFLGGHQPQHF
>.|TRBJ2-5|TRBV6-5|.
TGTGCCAGCAGTTACTCGACGGGGCGGTCGAGGGAGACCCAGTACTTC
CASSYSTGRSRETQYF
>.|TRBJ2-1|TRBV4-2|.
TGTGCCAGCAGCCAAGACCGGGAGAGGGCCAATGAGCAGTTCTTC
CASSQDRERANEQFF
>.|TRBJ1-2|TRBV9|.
TGTGCCAGCAGCGCGACAGACTATGGCTACACCTTC
CASSATDYGYTF
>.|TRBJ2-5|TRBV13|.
TGTGCCAGCAGCTCCGGCCCGAAGGCAAAGGGGGAGACCCAGTACTTC
CASSSGPKAKGETQYF
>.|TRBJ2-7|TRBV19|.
TGTGCCAGTAGTATAGCCCGGGACGTTCCATCCTACGAGCAGTACTTC
CASSIARDVPSYEQYF
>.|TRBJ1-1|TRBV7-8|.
TGTGCCAGCAGTCCCCATGGTCGGGCTGAAGCTTTCTTT
CASSPHGRAEAFF
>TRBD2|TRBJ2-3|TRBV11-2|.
TGTGCCAGCAGCTTAGTGGGCGCGGGAGAGGGCACAGATACGCAGTATTTT
CASSLVGAGEGTDTQYF
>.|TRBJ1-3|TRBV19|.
TGTGCCAGTAGCCAAAAAGACTCGAGCTCTGGAAACACCATATATTTT
CASSQKDSSSGNTIYF
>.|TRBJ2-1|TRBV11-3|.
TGTGCCAGCAGCTTAGGAGCCGGGACGCCTCAGTTCTTC
CASSLGAGTPQFF
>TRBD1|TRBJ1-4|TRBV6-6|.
TGTGCCAGCAGTAAGCGGGACAGCGAAAAACTGTTTTTT
CASSKRDSEKLFF
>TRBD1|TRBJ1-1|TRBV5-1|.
TGCGCCAGCAGCTCAACTCTCCTCCGGGACAGGGTGGTCACTGAAGCTTTCTTT
CASSSTLLRDRVVTEAFF
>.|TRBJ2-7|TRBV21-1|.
TGTGCCACCCCGAGAGAGATAACCGGGACAGGGCGAAACGAGCAGTACTTC
CATPREITGTGRNEQYF
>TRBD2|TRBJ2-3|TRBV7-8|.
TGTGCCAGCACACTAGCGGCCTTACGGGATACGCAGTATTTT
CASTLAALRDTQYF
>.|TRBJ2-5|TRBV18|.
TGTGCCAGCGCCGACAGCCAAGAGACCCAGTACTTC
CASADSQETQYF